A single sample gave rise to the 11 T cell receptor beta chains below, sequenced in a study of post-analysis software for immune sequencing data. Carried by the TCR beta cDNA libraries were unique molecular identifiers. TCRdb called the PCR reads again in MiXCR, with one record for every CDR3 protein. Of hundreds of thousands of distinct CDR3 sequences listed, roughly 45% were seen once; the top ten hold about 1.5%. Their recognized antigens are unknown. General study results and limits: Five TRBV segments, TRBV5-6, TRBV5-1 and TRBV20-1 among them, were found more frequent in patients than controls.

Input material: blood. The receptors were sampled from a girl under 18 with multiple sclerosis.

The V call is TRBV29-1, the J call TRBJ2-7, with 12 positions matching TRBD2. Germline assignment: CDR1 SQVTM and CDR2 ANQGSEA. This CDR3 spans 14 amino acids. Trimming at V came to 4 bases and at J to 6 bases, leaving 7 bases not matched to a gene. CDR3 sequence: CSVAPTSGGLEQYF. In DNA form, the CDR3 reads TGCAGCGTTGCCCCGACTAGCGGGGGCCTCGAGCAGTACTTC.

The chain links TRBV28 to TRBJ2-5; TRBD2 agrees at 8 bases. The germline CDR1 and CDR2 sequences are MDHEN and SYDVKM. V gave up 3 bases and J gave up 5 bases; unmatched junction bases: 8. The CDR3 consists of 15 residues. DNA for the CDR3: TGTGCCAGCAGTTTGGCGGGAGGATTGAGGGAGACCCAGTACTTC. Its translation is CASSLAGGLRETQYF.

The chain links TRBV24-1 to TRBJ2-1; 9 nucleotides line up with TRBD2. The CDR3 has 16 residues. In germline, CDR1 is KGHDR, CDR2 SFDVKD. The V and J ends lost 3 bases and 4 bases, in that order; junction bases with no gene match: 6. The CDR3, as DNA: TGTGCCACCAGTGATCAGGCTAGCGGGATTTACAATGAGCAGTTCTTC. Amino acid sequence: CATSDQASGIYNEQFF.

This clonotype appeared a few times. The chain couples TRBV5-1 to TRBJ2-7, with TRBD1 identical over 8 bases. The CDR3 totals 14 residues. Germline V gives CDR1 SGHRS, CDR2 YFSETQ. V lost 1 base and J lost 6; bases outside the gene matches: 6. The CDR3 coding sequence is TGCGCCAGCAGCTTGCGGCAGGGGGCAAGCGAGCAGTACTTC. Its translation is CASSLRQGASEQYF.

This clonotype appeared a single time. The rearrangement uses TRBV7-9 and TRBJ1-1; D possibly corresponds to TRBD1 (5 bases). The CDR3 extends over 19 amino acids. The germline V and J ends were trimmed by 0 bases and 1 base, with 21 bases remaining between them. Per the germline V gene, CDR1 is SEHNR and CDR2 is FQNEAQ (reference sequence). The CDR3 DNA sequence: TGTGCCAGCAGCTTAGCCAAAATTCGGGCAGGGATCAGGAACACTGAAGCTTTCTTT. Translating it yields CASSLAKIRAGIRNTEAFF.

This chain uses TRBV6-5 with TRBJ2-2, with 7 bases fitting TRBD2. CDR1 and CDR2 from the germline V gene are MNHEY and SVGAGI. This CDR3 comprises 19 residues. The ends lost 0 bases at V and 1 base at J; junction bases unmatched: 11. The CDR3 region is CASSYSVTSLYLNTGELFF. Written as DNA, the CDR3 is TGTGCCAGCAGTTACTCGGTGACTAGCCTATATCTGAACACCGGGGAGCTGTTTTTT.

This chain connects TRBV3-1 to TRBJ2-7, with D hard to call. The V end was cut by 2 bases, the J end by 5 bases, with 4 bases between. CDR3 length equals 11 residues. Germline CDR1 is LGHDT and CDR2 is YNNKEL (reference sequence). The CDR3 DNA follows: TGTGCCAGCAGCCAACTGAACGAGCAGTACTTC. This translates into CASSQLNEQYF.

The chain recombines TRBV9 with TRBJ2-7, with 7 bases aligning to TRBD1. V trimming: 5 bases; J trimming: 7 bases; junction bases outside the gene matches: 15. The CDR3 is made up of 15 amino acids. Germline-derived CDR1 and CDR2 are SGDLS and YYNGEE. DNA for the CDR3: TGTGCCAGCAGGGGCCCCGGGACAGAATACAATGAGCAGTACTTC. This encodes CASRGPGTEYNEQYF. The variable domain in full, completed from reference TRBV9 and TRBJ2-7, reads DSGVTQTPKHLITATGQRVTLRCSPRSGDLSVYWYQQSLDQGLQFLIQYYNGEERAKGNILERFSAQQFPDLHSELNLSSLELGDSALYFCASRGPGTEYNEQYFGPGTRLTVT.

The gene calls are TRBV12-3 or TRBV12-4 and TRBJ2-1; TRBD2 matches 9 bases. V gave up 7 bases and J gave up 7 bases; unmatched junction bases: 11. This CDR3 spans 15 amino acids. The DNA for the CDR3 is TGTGCCAGCAACTGGGGCGGGAGGGCCAAAAATGAGCAGTTCTTC. Translation: CASNWGGRAKNEQFF.

This clonotype has more than one count but fewer than ten. This rearrangement joins TRBV2 to TRBJ2-1; 8 nucleotides line up with TRBD2. Trimming cost V 3 bases and J 11 bases; bases outside gene matches: 12. Looked up from germline, CDR1 is SNHLY and CDR2 is FYNNEI. CDR3 length: 15 residues. CDR3 coding DNA: TGTGCCAGCAGTGACGGCGGGGGGTTTGGTGGGAAGCAGTTCTTC. Translated, it gives CASSDGGGFGGKQFF.

In its sample, this clonotype was seen a few times. The chain combines TRBV7-9 with TRBJ2-3; 7 bases map to TRBD2. Germline-derived CDR1 and CDR2 are SEHNR and FQNEAQ (reference sequence). The CDR3 has 15 residues. Losses at the gene ends were 5 bases for V and 3 bases for J; bases not matched to a gene: 8. CDR3 nucleotides: TGTGCCAGCAGCACCTGGGCGGGAGAGACAGATACGCAGTATTTT. Translation gives CASSTWAGETDTQYF.